This T cell receptor beta chain was found in a study of T cell responses to AZD1222 COVID-19 vaccine (dated by TCRdb to 2020 to 2023). Looking at the study overall: AZD1222 recipients whose second dose came at about 4 weeks and those whose second dose came at about 12 weeks were combined into one group, since spike-specific TCR depth and breadth did not differ between the two schedules. A total of 233 trial participants underwent TCR sequencing, of whom about 210 had received two doses of AZD1222 and about 25 had received two doses of the MenACWY control vaccine. Enrollment into the trials was organized by age into subgroups of 18-55, 56-69 and 70-plus years, and those subgroups contained around 150, 28 and 57 TCR-sequenced participants, respectively. Results the study describes overall, beyond this receptor: CD4 TCRs associated with the vaccine covered the entire spike protein, and the dominant responses were in regions 160-218 and 743-854. Because no day 14 peak-response samples were available, repertoires were characterized only after the peak T cell response. After two AZD1222 doses, both the breadth and the depth of spike-specific TCRs were significantly higher than at day 0 and than in MenACWY recipients. Reportedly, almost half of the unique spike-specific TCRs recognized epitopes lying outside the regions that are mutated in the B.1.351 and B.1.1.7 variants. Participants were mostly white British, with more females than males. The authors suggested clonal diversity may have been underestimated. Conclusions about previously exposed vaccinees are limited, since just five or six AZD1222 recipients were seropositive for SARS-CoV-2 at baseline. The 56-69-year group was small, and its depth increase did not reach significance, likely because of low power.

The CDR3 regions of human TCRbeta chains were subjected to immunosequencing. The source study handled its data this way. Repertoire TCRs were matched against a reference library of SARS-CoV-2-specific TCRs generated with the MIRA antigen-specificity platform. Breadth was defined as the fraction of unique TCRs that were SARS-CoV-2-associated, and depth was defined as the fraction of total T cells that were SARS-CoV-2-associated. Using the MIRA data, each spike-specific TCR was mapped to the spike region that the TCR reacts to and placed in a CD4 or CD8 class. Log10-transformed breadth and depth values were compared by one-way ANOVA with Sidak's multiple comparisons tests. TCRdb obtained this table from immuneACCESS and retained in-frame rearrangements with V and J assigned. These tables miss some clones; where compared with another copy, unresolved V genes account for less than half of the shortfall, and the remainder is unexplained. V, J and clone size derive from that table, while D and trimming were established from the DNA sequence. The sample table records 100,000 or so clones; 80% to 90% of these occur just once. Over 3% of the sample comes from the top ten.

Concerning this clone itself: Its cognate antigen has yet to be identified. Base qualities are missing; no much larger clone stands one base away.

This sample's time point label indicates: baseline before first vaccination. The vaccinee samples were drawn from two UK trials, COV001 and COV002, one of which was a single-blind randomized controlled phase 2/3 trial testing AZD1222 (ChAdOx1 nCoV-19) in healthy adults. Trial participant PBMC samples were collected at day 0 and day 28 after the second dose for TCRbeta chain sequencing. This sequence originates from an adult in good health. The input for sequencing was peripheral blood, taken on day 0 of AZD1222 vaccination.

For the CDR3, the sequence is CASSPTDTTGELFF. DNA sequence: TGTGCCAGCTCACCGACGGACACCACCGGGGAGCTGTTTTTT. Here the chain combines TRBV18 and TRBJ2-2, and possibly TRBD1, on 5 matching bases. CDR1 and CDR2 are read off the germline V gene as KGHSH and LQKENI. V is shortened by 3 bases, J by 4 bases, and the region joining them spans 9 bases. The CDR3 sequence holds 14 residues, the cysteine and phenylalanine included. The only DNA kept is the CDR3, 42 bases in frame from the first base. With the rest looked up from the reference TRBV18 and TRBJ2-2 genes rather than sequenced, the full variable domain is NAGVMQNPRHLVRRRGQEARLRCSPMKGHSHVYWYRQLPEEGLKFMVYLQKENIIDESGMPKERFSAEFPKEGPSILRIQQVVRGDSAAYFCASSPTDTTGELFFGEGSRLTVL.